Given below is one TCR beta chain in context. These data come from a study of cytomegalovirus exposure and HLA in healthy donors. Using immunoSEQ multiplex PCR, the repertoire was profiled, and TCRdb retains in-frame clones only, with some absent. This table has about 160,000 clones, over 80% appearing once. The V end lost 3 bases, the J end lost 0 bases, and 15 bases lay between the germline ends. CDR1 and CDR2 (germline): LGHNA, YSLEER. The CDR3 spans 17 residues. This TCR was recovered from a man younger than 40 in good health and CMV-seropositive. The rearrangement joins TRBV4-3 to TRBJ2-1, with D uncertain. Specimen: PBMCs. The CDR3 nucleotides read TGCGCCAGCAGCCACGGAGCCTACTCGAGCTCCTACAATGAGCAGTTCTTC. Protein: CASSHGAYSSSYNEQFF.